Shown below are 20 T cell receptor beta chains from a single sample sequenced in a study of tumor-infiltrating lymphocytes in primary liver carcinoma. Making TCR beta cDNA involved around 540 ng total RNA and a constant-region primer. Slightly modified ARM-PCR served as the procedure for the TCR beta libraries. These libraries came from three rounds of nested multiplex PCR. A C-beta reverse primer and TRBV1-TRBV30 forward primers served in each of the first two PCR rounds, at 10 cycles apiece. TCRdb recomputed calls from the multiplex PCR reads with MiXCR, one row per CDR3 protein. The data contain 35,000 to 40,000 distinct CDR3 sequences, roughly 80% of them singletons. Co-extraction of both nucleic acids (RNA and DNA) used about 18-34 mg of unsorted bulk tissue. The sample taken for sequencing was tumor-adjacent normal liver tissue. The receptor set was obtained from a man aged 35-49 years with primary liver carcinoma and hepatitis B virus infection.

About this clonotype itself: One end of the junction fails to match germline, which may point to a read error. The J gene is TRBJ2-2, the V gene TRBV6-1, with unresolved D. The germline CDR1 and CDR2 sequences are MNHNS and SASEGT. There are 14 residues in the CDR3. The CDR3 is CASKPNGNIGELFF. DNA of the CDR3: TGTGCCAGCAAGCCTAACGGTAACATCGGGGAGCTGTTTTTT.

This clonotype was recorded many times. The gene calls are TRBV6-4 and TRBJ2-1; D is ambiguous. The germline gives CDR1 MRHNA, CDR2 SNTAGT. The CDR3 spans 14 residues. V lost 2 bases and J lost 0, with 5 bases in between. The CDR3, as DNA: TGTGCCAGCAGTGACGAGAGCTCCTACAATGAGCAGTTCTTC. Protein product: CASSDESSYNEQFF.

Details on this clonotype: One end of the junction fails to match germline, which may point to a read error. V usage is TRBV7-6 and J usage is TRBJ2-3; TRBD2 might be the D (6 bases). The CDR3 runs 15 residues. From germline, CDR1 is SGHVS and CDR2 FNYEAQ. CDR3 region: CASSLDGGISGTQYF. The CDR3 DNA follows: TGCGCCAGCAGCTTAGACGGCGGGATTTCAGGTACGCAGTATTTT.

This clonotype was seen once. A junction end diverges from the germline sequence, so it may reflect a read error. This chain joins TRBV6-2 or TRBV6-3 and TRBJ1-2, with 7 bases lining up with TRBD1. The CDR3 totals 14 residues. In germline, CDR1 is MNHEY, CDR2 SVGEGT. DNA for the CDR3: TGTACCAGCAGTCGTTCGGACAGGAGAATGAGCTGCACCTTC. Protein product: CTSSRSDRRMSCTF.

Concerning this clonotype itself: One end of the junction varies from germline; a read error may be responsible. The rearrangement joins TRBV28 to TRBJ2-7; a weak D match, TRBD1 (5 bases). The length of the CDR3 is 13 residues. Germline CDR1 MDHEN, CDR2 SYDVKM. CDR3 bases: TGTGGCAGCACCCCCTGGGGCTCTTACGAGCAATACTTC. It is translated as CGSTPWGSYEQYF.

This clonotype was picked up many times. The gene calls are TRBV13 and TRBJ2-7; the D gene is possibly TRBD2 (6 bases). The germline V gene has CDR1 PRHDT and CDR2 FYEKMQ (reference sequence). V lost 5 bases, J lost 1 base, and 15 bases lay in between. The CDR3 contains 15 residues. The CDR3 region is CASSPLGEESYEQYF. The CDR3 region has the DNA TGTGCCAGCAGCCCATTAGGGGAGGAGTCCTACGAGCAGTACTTC.

With respect to this clonotype: The CDR3 does not end in the conserved phenylalanine or tryptophan, so this is likely a read error. It is unclear where the CDR3 begins or ends on the DNA, so no DNA is shown, and the CDR3 is as TCRdb lists it. The rearrangement joins TRBV11-2 to TRBJ1-1. The CDR3 is 13 amino acids in total, end residues counted. The germline V gene encodes CDR1 SGHAT and CDR2 FQNNGV. The CDR3 here is CASSLHTVYNALI.

To note about this clonotype: One end of the junction varies from germline; a read error may be responsible. The chain couples TRBV10-2 to TRBJ2-6; tentative D call: TRBD1 (5 bases). This CDR3 has 13 amino acids. Germline CDR1 reads WSHSY; CDR2 reads SAAADI. The CDR3 DNA reads as TGCACCAGTTACAGCTCTGGGGCAAACGTCCTGACTTTC. Translation gives CTSYSSGANVLTF.

Regarding this clonotype: A junction boundary mismatches the germline segment, possibly from a read error. This chain uses TRBV6-5 with TRBJ2-7, with D possibly TRBD2 on 6 matching bases. The CDR3 contains 13 residues. CDR1 is MNHEY, CDR2 SVGAGI, per germline. For the CDR3, the DNA is TGTGACAGCAAAATAGCGGATAGCTATGAGCAGTACTTC. Encoded protein: CDSKIADSYEQYF.

In this sample, this clonotype turned up a few times. This chain links TRBV7-9 with TRBJ2-1; TRBD1 might be the D (6 bases). V shed 5 bases and J shed 8 bases, with 7 bases lying between them. Germline CDR1 and CDR2: SEHNR and FQNEAQ (reference sequence). The CDR3 has 11 amino acids. The CDR3 here is CASSRTDEQFF. CDR3 in DNA: TGTGCCAGCAGCCGGACAGATGAGCAGTTCTTC.

This clonotype was observed a few times. A read error may explain this, as a much larger clone is one base away. The chain couples TRBV6-4 to TRBJ1-1; D is undetermined. CDR1 MRHNA and CDR2 SNTAGT come from the germline V gene. The ends were cut back, 11 bases at V and 3 bases at J, with 16 bases in the middle. The CDR3 runs 13 residues. CDR3 sequence reads: CAGSQAFDTEAFF. DNA for the CDR3: TGTGCCGGCTCACAAGCGTTCGACACTGAAGCTTTCTTT.

As regards this clonotype: The junction shows a germline mismatch at one end, possibly a read error. The CDR3 here is CGTGVYETQHF. Written as DNA, the CDR3 is TGTGGTACGGGAGTTTACGAGACCCAGCATTTC. The V call is TRBV6-2 or TRBV6-3, the J call TRBJ2-5; a weak D match, TRBD2 (6 bases). CDR3 length equals 11 residues. Per germline, CDR1 MNHEY and CDR2 SVGEGT.

This clonotype was seen a handful of times. Compared with germline, one end of the junction differs, possibly owing to a read error. V is TRBV6-5 and J is TRBJ1-1; weak D call: TRBD1 (5 bases). Germline V gene sequence: CDR1 MNHEY, CDR2 SVGAGI. The CDR3 sequence is 11 residues long. In nucleotides, the CDR3 is TGTGCCAGCAGTCTGGGGACTGGAGCTTTCTTT. It is translated as CASSLGTGAFF.

In its sample, this clonotype was seen once. An end of the junction does not agree with germline; a read error may underlie this. The chain couples TRBV10-3 to TRBJ2-5; perhaps D is TRBD1 or TRBD2 (6 bases each). This CDR3 is built from 13 residues. Germline CDR1 and CDR2: ENHRY and SYGVKD. The CDR3 loop is CAICEWRGETQYF. The CDR3 DNA reads TGTGCCATCTGTGAGTGGAGGGGGGAGACCCAGTACTTC.

Turning to this clonotype: Germline and junction disagree at one end, which may indicate a read error. This chain connects TRBV29-1 to TRBJ2-5, with D tentatively TRBD2 (6 bases). Germline lookup yields CDR1 SQVTM and CDR2 ANQGSEA. This CDR3 contains 15 residues. The CDR3 DNA sequence: TGCAGGGTTGAGGAGCTGGGCGGGGCTCAAGCGACCCAGTACTTC. It translates to CRVEELGGAQATQYF.

A note on this clonotype: Relative to the germline gene, one junction end is altered; a read error may explain this. The genes are TRBV30 and TRBJ2-7; 9 bases are shared with TRBD2. This CDR3 has 13 amino acids. Germline V lookup: CDR1 GTSNPN, CDR2 SVGIG (reference sequence). The CDR3 region has the DNA TGTGCCTCCAGCGGGAGGCACCACTCCGAGCAGCACTTC. As protein: CASSGRHHSEQHF.

With respect to this clonotype: Germline and junction disagree at one end, which may indicate a read error. The V gene is TRBV24-1, the J gene TRBJ2-2, with D perhaps assigned TRBD1 or TRBD2 (5 bases each). Per the germline V gene, CDR1 is KGHDR and CDR2 is SFDVKD. The CDR3 consists of 15 residues. CDR3 residues: CAISPIGTNTGKMFF. The CDR3 DNA is TGTGCCATCAGTCCTATAGGGACGAACACCGGGAAGATGTTTTTT.

To note about this clonotype: At one of its ends the junction is not consistent with the germline gene, which may arise from a read error. The chain employs TRBV9 and TRBJ2-3; possibly TRBD2 for D (6 bases). The germline CDR1 and CDR2 sequences are SGDLS and YYNGEE. The CDR3 runs to 17 residues. CDR3: CANSVLMDYSGTDTQYF. The CDR3, as DNA: TGTGCCAACAGCGTCCTCATGGACTACTCGGGCACAGATACGCAGTATTTT.

As concerns this clonotype: A read error may account for a junction end that differs from germline. The V gene is TRBV6-1, the J gene TRBJ2-7; D may be TRBD1 (6 bases). The V gene's germline CDR1 is MNHNS and CDR2 SASEGT. The CDR3 spans 16 residues. The chain's CDR3 is CASNEAAVRGDYEQYF. DNA of the CDR3: TGTGCCAGCAATGAAGCAGCCGTCAGGGGCGACTACGAGCAGTACTTC.

As to this clonotype: Its ends do not fully match the called genes, so a read error is possible. The chain is built from TRBV6-6 and TRBJ2-2; D tentatively fits TRBD1 or TRBD2 (5 bases each). Germline loops: CDR1 MNHNY, CDR2 SVGAGI (reference sequence). The CDR3 is made up of 12 amino acids. The CDR3 DNA sequence: TGTGCTAGCAGCCCAGGGAACGGGGAGCTGTATTTT. Translated, it gives CASSPGNGELYF.